Included here is one T cell receptor beta chain sequence, with context. It has no known antigen specificity. Base quality data are lacking; no much larger clone is found one base away. The record originates from a study of PD-L1 blockade in urothelial cancer (dated 2017 in TCRdb). About the study as a whole: Every patient began therapy in 2014 and was given atezolizumab 1,200 mg intravenously every 3 weeks. About 90% of the roughly 29 patients were identified as males with urothelial cancer of bladder origin, and a prior smoking history was reported by 18 of 29 patients. Patients had an ECOG performance status of 0 or 1 and had received between 0 and 3 prior chemotherapy regimens. Blood samples were analyzed at two time points: 3 weeks after treatment start (second dose) and 6 weeks after treatment start. A median of around 150,000 T cells and approximately 83,000 unique TCRs was obtained from blood samples, and a median clonality of 0.080 was observed. The study, an exploratory multi-omic analysis, examined somatic, immune and clinical correlates of response to PD-L1 blockade with atezolizumab in urothelial cancer. Pretreatment tumor samples and matched peripheral blood, collected serially before and after atezolizumab treatment, underwent TCR sequencing. Durable clinical benefit meant progression-free survival longer than 6 months, and TCR features were also tested against progression-free and overall survival. In the same patients, pretreatment tumors underwent whole exome sequencing and RNA sequencing in addition to TCR sequencing. Roughly 10 patients achieved durable clinical benefit and approximately 20 did not. Pretreatment blood TCR-seq was available for about 30 patients, at least one posttreatment blood collection was obtained for some 24 patients, and tumor TCR-seq was available for some 24 patients.

Synthetic TCR analog templates were spiked into each PCR so that absolute template abundance could be estimated from read counts. The immunoSEQ assay was used to amplify TCRbeta CDR3 regions from genomic DNA with bias-controlled V and J gene primers. Rearranged TCRbeta segments were sequenced at approximately 20X coverage. Turning to the authors' computational methods: Sequencing errors were corrected by clustering, and CDR3s were annotated against IMGT so that V, D and J genes could be assigned. Downstream analyses used only productive TCRbeta rearrangements, leaving out any out-of-frame or stop-codon sequences. To compute clonality, Shannon entropy was normalized by the log of the number of unique productive sequences and then subtracted from one. Clones differing between time points or between blood and tumor were identified by Fisher's exact test with Benjamini-Hochberg correction at adjusted p below 0.01. TCRdb's version of the immuneACCESS table is confined to in-frame rearrangements and falls short of the full clone set. An unresolved V gene accounts for under half of the shortfall where checked; the remainder is of unknown origin. V, J and clone size reflect that table, while D and trimming were determined from the DNA. This sample comprises about 56,000 clones, 86% of them detected only once. The top ten constitute less than 3.5% of the sample.

The junction shows trimming of 6 bases on V and 8 bases on J, plus 16 bases between the germline ends. Via the germline V gene, CDR1 is SNHLY and CDR2 FYNNEI. The CDR3 runs 14 amino acids, cysteine and phenylalanine included. Only the CDR3 portion is preserved as DNA: 42 bases, with reading frame beginning at the first base. The cohort included some 30 patients with locally advanced or metastatic urothelial carcinoma who were treated at Memorial Sloan Kettering on a trial protocol. Peripheral blood mononuclear cells were collected pretreatment and during treatment, with between 1 and 8 total time points per patient. The Qiagen DNeasy Blood extraction kit was used to purify genomic DNA from total PBMCs and from tumor samples. Collected pretreatment and during treatment, PBMCs were isolated and stored as previously described. Study-level results and caveats: Because the sample size was small (n of about 31) and many of the analyses were exploratory, the results are meant to be hypothesis-generating. At 3 weeks after the start of treatment, tumor-associated TCR clones in peripheral blood had expanded more in patients with durable benefit (n ≈ 24, p = 0.022). Improved progression-free and overall survival was associated with having pretreatment peripheral blood TCR clonality below the median.

The V gene is TRBV2 and the J gene is TRBJ2-2, and the D gene may be TRBD2, 6 bases matching. The source of this sequence is a man aged 45-60 years with urothelial cancer. The sample was PBMCs, taken around atezolizumab (anti-PD-L1) treatment. The nucleotide sequence reads as follows: TGTGCCAGCAGCACGGGACTCTCTAGAGGGGAGCTGTTTTTT. This gives the protein CASSTGLSRGELFF.